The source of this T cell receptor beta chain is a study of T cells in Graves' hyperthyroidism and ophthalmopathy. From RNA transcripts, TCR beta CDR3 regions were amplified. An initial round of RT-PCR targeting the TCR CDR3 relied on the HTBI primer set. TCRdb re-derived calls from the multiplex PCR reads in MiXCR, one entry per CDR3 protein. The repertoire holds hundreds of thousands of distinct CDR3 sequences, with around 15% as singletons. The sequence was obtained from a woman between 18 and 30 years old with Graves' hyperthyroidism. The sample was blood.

The CDR3 sequence is CASSYSTRQTMNTEAFF. The CDR3 nucleotides are TGTGCCAGCAGTTACTCGACTAGACAGACAATGAACACTGAAGCTTTCTTT. V is TRBV6-5 and J is TRBJ1-1; possible D gene TRBD1, 5 bases. The CDR3 is 17 amino acids. V dropped 0 bases and J dropped 0 bases, with 14 bases sitting between them. Looked up from germline, CDR1 is MNHEY and CDR2 is SVGAGI.